These 14 T cell receptor beta chains were sequenced from one sample in a study of CD8 T cells in ankylosing spondylitis. In TCRdb, the 5' RACE reads were re-called with MiXCR into one record per CDR3 protein. The data hold roughly 36,000 distinct CDR3 sequences, with 13% to 15% observed a single time. Sequencing was done on a sample of blood. Receptors were obtained from a male donor with ankylosing spondylitis or in good health (not recorded which).

This clonotype was detected only a few times. This sequence joins TRBV12-3 or TRBV12-4 and TRBJ2-1; D perhaps matches TRBD1 (6 bases). The CDR3 runs 11 residues. V dropped 7 bases and J dropped 11 bases, with 12 bases sitting between them. Written as DNA, the CDR3 is TGTGCCAGCAAGTTAGGGGGTAAGCAGTTCTTC. This encodes CASKLGGKQFF.

This clonotype showed up just a few times. The rearrangement joins TRBV28 to TRBJ2-7; D perhaps matches TRBD1 (6 bases). This CDR3 has 14 amino acids. V lost 5 bases and J 4 bases, leaving 15 bases between the germline ends. Germline V gene data show CDR1 as MDHEN and CDR2 as SYDVKM. This CDR3 is CASSPTGTFYEQYV. CDR3 coding DNA: TGTGCCAGCAGTCCGACCGGGACATTTTACGAGCAGTACGTC.

This chain connects TRBV20-1 to TRBJ1-4, with D hard to call. Per germline, CDR1 DFQATT and CDR2 SNEGSKA (reference sequence). The CDR3 is 14 amino acids. Trimming pared 0 bases from V and 8 bases from J, leaving 13 bases between. The CDR3: CSARDMQGREKLFF. DNA for the CDR3: TGCAGTGCTAGAGATATGCAAGGAAGGGAAAAACTGTTTTTT.

This clonotype was counted only a few times. V usage is TRBV21-1 and J usage is TRBJ2-2. TRBV21-1 is designated a pseudogene. CDR3 size: 17 residues. The CDR3 sequence: CASSKGKEITNTGELFF. The CDR3 bases are TGTGCCAGCAGCAAAGGAAAGGAAATAACGAACACCGGGGAGCTGTTTTTT.

This clonotype was seen only a few times. The CDR3 protein is CASSISGVADTQYF. CDR3 DNA: TGTGCCAGCAGCATTAGCGGGGTTGCAGATACGCAGTATTTT. The genes are TRBV7-2 and TRBJ2-3; 8 positions match TRBD2. Germline V gene data show CDR1 as SGHTA and CDR2 as FQGNSA. There are 14 residues in the CDR3. With V trimmed by 5 bases and J by 4 bases, 5 bases remained unmatched.

The gene calls are TRBV4-2 and TRBJ2-1, with D perhaps matching TRBD1 (7 bases). Germline CDR1 reads LGHNA; CDR2 reads YNFKEQ. CDR3 length equals 15 residues. Trimming stripped 1 base from V and 6 bases from J, with 13 bases between. The CDR3 is CASSQGSQGGNEQFF. CDR3 sequence (DNA): TGTGCCAGCAGCCAAGGTTCGCAGGGGGGCAATGAGCAGTTCTTC.

J is TRBJ2-2 and V is TRBV6-6; D gene uncertain. This CDR3 contains 15 residues. The V end was cut by 6 bases, the J end by 8 bases, with 19 bases between. Germline CDR1 reads MNHNY; CDR2 reads SVGAGI (reference sequence). CDR3 residues: CASSPSMGVGGELFF. In nucleotides, the CDR3 is TGTGCCAGCAGCCCGTCCATGGGCGTAGGTGGGGAGCTGTTTTTT.

The chain is built from TRBV11-2 and TRBJ2-3; D remains ambiguous. CDR1 and CDR2 from the germline V gene are SGHAT and FQNNGV. Trimming took off 1 base at V and 1 base at J, with 6 bases between the two ends. The CDR3 extends over 14 amino acids. The CDR3 DNA reads as TGTGCCAGCAGCTTAGCAATACGCACAGATACGCAGTATTTT. Encoded protein: CASSLAIRTDTQYF. The variable domain in full, with the rest retrieved from reference TRBV11-2 and TRBJ2-3, is EAGVAQSPRYKIIEKRQSVAFWCNPISGHATLYWYQQILGQGPKLLIQFQNNGVVDDSQLPKDRFSAERLKGVDSTLKIQPAKLEDSAVYLCASSLAIRTDTQYFGPGTRLTVL.

J is TRBJ2-1 and V is TRBV3-1; 12 bases match TRBD2. Losses at the gene ends were 1 base for V and 9 bases for J; bases not matched to a gene: 7. The CDR3 is made up of 16 amino acids. Per the germline V gene, CDR1 is LGHDT and CDR2 is YNNKEL (reference sequence). The CDR3 region has the DNA TGTGCCAGCAGCCAAGGTGTACTAGCGGGGGGCACTGAGCAGTTCTTC. This sequence encodes CASSQGVLAGGTEQFF.

The rearrangement joins TRBV20-1 to TRBJ2-3; 15 bases map to TRBD2. The CDR3 extends over 14 amino acids. Trimming cost V 7 bases and J 6 bases; bases outside gene matches: 5. Germline-derived CDR1 and CDR2 are DFQATT and SNEGSKA (reference sequence). CDR3 bases: TGCAGTGTAGGGACTAGCGGGGGGAGGGATACGCAGTATTTT. It yields the protein CSVGTSGGRDTQYF.

V is TRBV5-4 and J is TRBJ2-5; D might be TRBD2 (6 bases). V was clipped by 4 bases and J by 1 base, with 11 bases between them. The germline CDR1 and CDR2 sequences are SGHNT and YYREEE (reference sequence). The CDR3 sequence is 14 residues long. For the CDR3, the DNA is TGTGCCAGCAGCCCGAGGGACTTCCAAGAGACCCAGTACTTC. It translates to CASSPRDFQETQYF. Supplemented by reference TRBV5-4 and TRBJ2-5, the full variable domain reads ETGVTQSPTHLIKTRGQQVTLRCSSQSGHNTVSWYQQALGQGPQFIFQYYREEENGRGNFPPRFSGLQFPNYSSELNVNALELDDSALYLCASSPRDFQETQYFGPGTRLLVL.

CDR3 region: CASSTGSWAQETQYF. CDR3 nucleotide sequence: TGTGCCAGCAGTACCGGGTCTTGGGCCCAAGAGACCCAGTACTTC. The chain uses TRBV28 and TRBJ2-5; D is unclear. Germline V lookup: CDR1 MDHEN, CDR2 SYDVKM. The CDR3 runs to 15 residues. Trimming left V 5 bases short and J 1 base short, with 14 bases between.

This clonotype turned up a few times. This chain joins TRBV6-2 or TRBV6-3 and TRBJ1-5, with 9 bases that match TRBD1. Germline V CDR1 and CDR2: MNHEY, SVGEGT. The CDR3 has 14 amino acids. V gave up 8 bases and J gave up 3 bases; unmatched junction bases: 5. This CDR3 is CASGRTGVNQPQHF. Here the CDR3 DNA reads TGTGCCAGCGGGAGGACAGGGGTCAATCAGCCCCAGCATTTT.

The V call is TRBV20-1, the J call TRBJ1-2; the D is unclear. Germline lookup yields CDR1 DFQATT and CDR2 SNEGSKA (reference sequence). The V end lost 0 bases, the J end lost 4 bases, and 9 bases lay between the germline ends. The CDR3 consists of 13 residues. DNA for the CDR3: TGCAGTGCTAGAGACGGGCAGGTCTATGGCTACACCTTC. It codes for CSARDGQVYGYTF.